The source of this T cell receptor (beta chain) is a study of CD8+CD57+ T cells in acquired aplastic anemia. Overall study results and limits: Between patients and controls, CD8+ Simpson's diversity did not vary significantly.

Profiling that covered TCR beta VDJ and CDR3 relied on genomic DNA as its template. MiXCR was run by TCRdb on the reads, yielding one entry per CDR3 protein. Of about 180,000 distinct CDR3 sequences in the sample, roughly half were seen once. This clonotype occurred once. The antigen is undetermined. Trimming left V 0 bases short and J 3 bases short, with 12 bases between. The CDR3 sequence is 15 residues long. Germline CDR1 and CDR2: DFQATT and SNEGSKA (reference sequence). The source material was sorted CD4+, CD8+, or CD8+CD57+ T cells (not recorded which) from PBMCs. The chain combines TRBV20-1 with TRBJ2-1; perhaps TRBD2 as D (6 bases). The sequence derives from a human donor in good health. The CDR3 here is CSARDGGVNYNEQFF. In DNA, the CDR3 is TGCAGTGCTAGAGACGGCGGGGTTAACTACAATGAGCAGTTCTTC.